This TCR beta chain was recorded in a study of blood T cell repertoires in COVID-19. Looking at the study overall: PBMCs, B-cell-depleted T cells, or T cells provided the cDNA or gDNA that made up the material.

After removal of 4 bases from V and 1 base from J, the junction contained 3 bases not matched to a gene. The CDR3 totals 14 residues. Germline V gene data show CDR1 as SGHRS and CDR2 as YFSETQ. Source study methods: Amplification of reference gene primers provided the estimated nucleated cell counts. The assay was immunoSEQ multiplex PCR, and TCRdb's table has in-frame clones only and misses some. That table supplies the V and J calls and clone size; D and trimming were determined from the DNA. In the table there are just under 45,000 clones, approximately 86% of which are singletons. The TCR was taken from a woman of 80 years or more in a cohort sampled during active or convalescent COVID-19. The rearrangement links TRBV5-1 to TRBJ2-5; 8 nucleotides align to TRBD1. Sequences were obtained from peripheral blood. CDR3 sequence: CASSGGQAQETQYF. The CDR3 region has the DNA TGCGCCAGCAGCGGGGGACAGGCCCAAGAGACCCAGTACTTC.